This entry features one TCR beta chain sequence. The sample is drawn from a study of technical replicates of blood from a handful of donors. The length of the CDR3 is 16 residues. Trimming stripped 5 bases from V and 4 bases from J, with 20 bases between. The V gene's germline CDR1 is SGHVS and CDR2 FQNEAQ. TCRdb's copy holds only in-frame clones and misses some; the assay was immunoSEQ multiplex PCR. The sample records approximately 82,000 clones, approximately 90% being singletons. This TCR was sampled from a human donor in good health. This chain uses TRBV7-8 with TRBJ2-5; a weak D match, TRBD2 (6 bases). The material sequenced was T cells isolated from PBMCs. CDR3 protein: CASSPGTSGSRETQYF. Here the CDR3 DNA reads TGTGCCAGCAGCCCAGGGACTTCAGGGAGCAGAGAGACCCAGTACTTC.